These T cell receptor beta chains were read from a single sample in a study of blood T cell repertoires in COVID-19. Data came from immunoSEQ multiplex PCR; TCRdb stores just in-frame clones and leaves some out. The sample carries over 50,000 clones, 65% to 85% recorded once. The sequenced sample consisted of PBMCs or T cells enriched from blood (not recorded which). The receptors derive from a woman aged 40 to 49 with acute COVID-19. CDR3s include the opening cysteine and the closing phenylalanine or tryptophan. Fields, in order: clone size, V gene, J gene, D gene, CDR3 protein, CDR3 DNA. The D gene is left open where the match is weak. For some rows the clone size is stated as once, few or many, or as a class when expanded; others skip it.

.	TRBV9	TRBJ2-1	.	CASSPGTLGANEQFF	TGTGCCAGCAGCCCTGGGACTCTTGGGGCCAATGAGCAGTTCTTC
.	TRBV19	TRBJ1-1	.	CASSITGNTEAFF	TGTGCCAGTAGTATTACGGGGAACACTGAAGCTTTCTTT
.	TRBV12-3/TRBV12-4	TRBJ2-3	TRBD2	CASKRDSTDTQYF	TGTGCCAGCAAGCGGGACAGCACAGATACGCAGTATTTT
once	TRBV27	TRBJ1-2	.	CATSTQAIGNYGYTF	TGTGCCACCTCTACCCAGGCTATCGGTAACTATGGCTACACCTTC
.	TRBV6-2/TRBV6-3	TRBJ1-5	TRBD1	CASSKRPDRDGGNQPQHF	TGTGCCAGCAGTAAACGCCCTGACAGGGATGGTGGCAATCAGCCCCAGCATTTT
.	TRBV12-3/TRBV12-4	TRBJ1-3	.	CASSQGPGNTIYF	TGTGCCAGTTCCCAGGGGCCTGGAAACACCATATATTTT
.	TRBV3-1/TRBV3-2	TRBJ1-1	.	CASSPRGGTEAFF	TGTGCCAGCAGTCCCAGGGGCGGCACTGAAGCTTTCTTT
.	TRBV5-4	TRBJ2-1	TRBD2	CASSLRVGRASVEQFF	TGTGCCAGCAGCTTGAGAGTCGGGAGGGCGTCGGTTGAGCAGTTCTTC
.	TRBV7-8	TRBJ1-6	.	CASSTDSSYNSPLHF	TGTGCCAGCAGTACCGACAGCTCCTATAATTCACCCCTCCACTTT
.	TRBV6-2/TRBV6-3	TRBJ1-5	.	CASSYGGHLWFNQPQHF	TGTGCCAGCAGTTACGGCGGGCACCTCTGGTTCAATCAGCCCCAGCATTTT
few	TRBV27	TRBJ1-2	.	CASSFRSGNYGYTF	TGTGCCAGCAGTTTTCGGTCGGGGAACTATGGCTACACCTTC
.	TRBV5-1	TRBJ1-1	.	CASSLGRGGTFDTEAFF	TGCGCCAGCAGCTTGGGGCGCGGGGGCACATTTGACACTGAAGCTTTCTTT
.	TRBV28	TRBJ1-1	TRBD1	CASSFLDRGNTEAFF	TGTGCCAGCAGTTTCCTTGACAGGGGGAACACTGAAGCTTTCTTT
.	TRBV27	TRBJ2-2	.	CASSPYRNTGELFF	TGTGCCAGCAGTCCATACAGAAACACCGGGGAGCTGTTTTTT
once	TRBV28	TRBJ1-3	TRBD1	CASSLAGGVGNTIYF	TGTGCCAGCAGTTTGGCAGGGGGTGTTGGAAACACCATATATTTT